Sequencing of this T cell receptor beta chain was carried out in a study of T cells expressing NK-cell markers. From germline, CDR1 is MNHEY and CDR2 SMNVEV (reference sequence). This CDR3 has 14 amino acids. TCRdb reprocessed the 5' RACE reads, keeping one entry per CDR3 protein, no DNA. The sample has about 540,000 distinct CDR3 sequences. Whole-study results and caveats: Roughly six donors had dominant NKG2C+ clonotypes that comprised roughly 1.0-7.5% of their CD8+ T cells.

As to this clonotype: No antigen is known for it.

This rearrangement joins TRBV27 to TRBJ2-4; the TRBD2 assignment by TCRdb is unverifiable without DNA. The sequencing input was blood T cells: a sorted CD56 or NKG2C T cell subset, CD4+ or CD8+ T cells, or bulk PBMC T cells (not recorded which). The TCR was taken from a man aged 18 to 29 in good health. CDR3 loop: CASSLGTSGRTQYF.